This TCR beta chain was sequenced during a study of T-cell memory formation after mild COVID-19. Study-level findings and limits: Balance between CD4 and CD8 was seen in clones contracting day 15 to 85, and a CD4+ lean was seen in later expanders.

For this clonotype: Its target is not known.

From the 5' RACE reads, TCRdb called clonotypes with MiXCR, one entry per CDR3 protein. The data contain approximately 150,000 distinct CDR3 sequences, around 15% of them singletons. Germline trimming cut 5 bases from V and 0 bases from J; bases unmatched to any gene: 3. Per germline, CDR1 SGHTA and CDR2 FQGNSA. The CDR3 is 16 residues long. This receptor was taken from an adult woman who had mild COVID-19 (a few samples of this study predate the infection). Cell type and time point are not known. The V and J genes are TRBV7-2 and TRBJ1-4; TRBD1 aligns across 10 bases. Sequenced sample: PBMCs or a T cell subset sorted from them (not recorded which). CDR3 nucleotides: TGTGCCAGCAGCCGGGACAGGGGTGCAACTAATGAAAAACTGTTTTTT. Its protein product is CASSRDRGATNEKLFF.